This T cell receptor beta chain came from a study of cytomegalovirus exposure and HLA in healthy donors. Points from the study as a whole: A classifier reportedly called cytomegalovirus status with high sensitivity and specificity.

In the case of this clone: Antigen: not known.

This CDR3 is 16 amino acids long. Profiling relied on immunoSEQ multiplex PCR, and the TCRdb table lists in-frame clones only, not all of them. Of 130,000 to 150,000 clones in the sample, around 88% were seen once. The origin of this receptor is a woman under 30 in good health and CMV-seropositive. The chain has TRBV1 and TRBJ1-5; TRBD1 is the table's D call, not checked against the DNA. TRBV1 is a listed pseudogene. Sequenced sample: PBMCs. Here the CDR3 DNA reads TGCACCAGCAGCCTGGGGACAGCGCCATGCAATCAGCCCCAGCATTTT. It translates to CTSSLGTAPCNQPQHF.